The subject of this entry is one T cell receptor beta chain. Its matching antigen is unknown. This sample stems from a study of Ad26.COV2.S vaccination and SARS-CoV-2 variants. Across the whole study: Donor participated within the Ad26.COV2.S arm of the COV1001 trial.

Study outcomes and limitations: Substantial breadth was reportedly displayed by spike-specific CD8+ and CD4+ T cell responses after vaccination. Total T cell responses were possibly underestimated by TCR breadth and depth analyses.

This sample's treatment: about 20 received Ad26.COV2.S at low or high dose, single or two shots; about 5 received placebo; per-sample allocation not given. Vaccine and placebo recipients were sampled on day 63 after the first injection. Wuhan-strain spike was delivered by a replication-incompetent Ad26 vector. Repertoires were generated with immunoSEQ multiplex PCR, while TCRdb's copy carries only in-frame clones and drops some. The sample lists about 280,000 clones, 80% to 90% seen once, with about 3.6% in the top ten. The ends were cut back, 3 bases at V and 2 bases at J, with 14 bases in the middle. Germline V gene lookup returns CDR1 SGHNT and CDR2 YYREEE (reference sequence). The CDR3 consists of 15 residues.

The sequencing here drew on peripheral blood, taken in a trial of Ad26.COV2.S vaccine versus placebo. The chain uses TRBV5-4 and TRBJ1-1; the D gene is possibly TRBD1 (6 bases). This receptor was identified in a person aged 18-65 years who received the Ad26.COV2.S COVID-19 vaccine or a placebo. CDR3 loop: CASSSPGHKNTEAFF. DNA for the CDR3: TGTGCCAGCAGCTCACCGGGACACAAAAACACTGAAGCTTTCTTT.